Shown below are 5 T cell receptor beta chains from a single sample sequenced in a study of blood T cell repertoires in COVID-19. TCRdb keeps only in-frame clones here, not all; method: immunoSEQ multiplex PCR. The sample holds over 250,000 clones, around 90% seen once. Material: peripheral blood. The receptors shown here come from a middle-aged woman who had recovered from COVID-19.

The chain recombines TRBV6-4 with TRBJ1-5, with D tentatively TRBD1 (5 bases). The CDR3 is 14 amino acids. Trimming cost V 3 bases and J 7 bases, with 13 bases left between them. Germline V gene lookup returns CDR1 MRHNA and CDR2 SNTAGT. As DNA, the CDR3 is TGTGCCAGCAGTGAGTCGCAGGGAGGGCAGCCCCAGCATTTT. Its protein is CASSESQGGQPQHF.

V usage is TRBV20-1 and J usage is TRBJ1-2; 10 nucleotides agree with TRBD1. CDR3 length equals 11 residues. Per germline, CDR1 DFQATT and CDR2 SNEGSKA (reference sequence). V gave up 6 bases and J gave up 7 bases; unmatched junction bases: 2. Here the CDR3 DNA reads TGCAGTGCAAGGACAGGGGGTGGCTACACCTTC. It specifies CSARTGGGYTF.

The chain carries TRBV6-5 and TRBJ2-5; perhaps TRBD2 as D (5 bases). This CDR3 is 15 amino acids long. V lost 6 bases and J lost 2, with 16 bases in between. Per germline, CDR1 MNHEY and CDR2 SVGAGI. The DNA of the CDR3 is TGTGCCAGCAGCCAACTAGGGATCCCACAAGAGACCCAGTACTTC. Amino acids: CASSQLGIPQETQYF.

This rearrangement joins TRBV12-3 or TRBV12-4 to TRBJ2-3; D is perhaps TRBD2 (5 bases). The ends were cut back, 6 bases at V and 11 bases at J, with 15 bases in the middle. This CDR3 contains 12 residues. CDR3: CASSHGPRGQYF. DNA for the CDR3: TGTGCCAGCAGCCACGGACCCCGGGGGCAGTATTTT.

This chain joins TRBV6-2 or TRBV6-3 and TRBJ2-7, with 8 positions matching TRBD1. Germline V gene data show CDR1 as MNHEY and CDR2 as SVGEGT. The CDR3 loop spans 14 amino acids. Trimming took 0 bases from V and 3 from J; bases not matched to a gene: 1. CDR3 amino acids: CASSYSDRGYEQYV. The CDR3 nucleotides are TGTGCCAGCAGTTACTCCGACAGGGGCTACGAGCAGTACGTC.